This TCR beta chain was found in a study of resident and recirculating memory T cells in vitiligo. Whole-study results and caveats: Sequences differed between biopsy sites and patients, suggesting private specificity.

Trimming pared 5 bases from V and 4 bases from J, leaving 23 bases between. Germline V CDR1 and CDR2: LNHNV, YYDKDF (reference sequence). The CDR3 consists of 17 residues. On this clone: Its antigen is undetermined.

The data were produced by immunoSEQ multiplex PCR, yet TCRdb's version contains in-frame clones alone and is incomplete. Among around 43,000 clones listed, 80% to 95% were seen once. The chain carries TRBV15 and TRBJ2-5, with D possibly matching TRBD1 (5 bases). The clonotype originates from a male donor with vitiligo. The sample consisted of blood. CDR3 sequence (DNA): TGTGCCACCAGCCCTCTATCGGAAGGGGTGGGTAGAGAGACCCAGTACTTC. This codes for CATSPLSEGVGRETQYF.